Below, 5 T cell receptor beta chains from the same sample are listed, as sequenced in a study of shared clonotypes between healthy human individuals (dated by TCRdb to about 2020). Library prep was done by the immunoSEQ multiplex PCR assay. TCRdb carries this immuneACCESS record with in-frame sequences only. Its versions omit some clonotypes, under half of them owing to an unresolved V gene in the studies checked, with the rest unexplained. Counted in this sample were under 600,000 clones; about 96% of them appeared once. The biggest ten clones account for 0.05% to 0.07% of the sample. The specimen sequenced was naive CD4+ T cells sorted from blood. The meaning of the sample's cell subset or site label: CD45RA+ positively selected. The receptors were gathered from a woman between 25 and 40 years old in good health.

The CDR3 loop is CASSRVVGKRANTEAFF. CDR3 DNA sequence: TGTGCCAGCAGCCGTGTCGTAGGGAAGAGGGCGAACACTGAAGCTTTCTTT. This chain uses TRBV7-9 with TRBJ1-1, with D hard to call. There are 17 residues in the CDR3. V shed 5 bases and J shed 1 base, with 20 bases lying between them. The V gene's germline CDR1 is SEHNR and CDR2 FQNEAQ (reference sequence).

The chain is built from TRBV28 and TRBJ1-5, with TRBD1 matching 8 bases. The CDR3 covers 13 residues. CDR1 is MDHEN and CDR2 is SYDVKM in the germline V gene. J was trimmed by 7 bases and V by 4 bases; bases with no gene match: 3. DNA of the CDR3: TGTGCCAGCAGTTCGGACAGGGTCCAGCCCCAGCATTTT. Encoded protein: CASSSDRVQPQHF. The full variable domain, its missing parts supplied by reference TRBV28 and TRBJ1-5, is DVKVTQSSRYLVKRTGEKVFLECVQDMDHENMFWYRQDPGLGLRLIYFSYDVKMKEKGDIPEGYSVSREKKERFSLILESASTNQTSMYLCASSSDRVQPQHFGDGTRLSIL.

The rearrangement links TRBV10-1 to TRBJ1-1; D perhaps matches TRBD1 (6 bases). This CDR3 comprises 14 residues. Germline V gene sequence: CDR1 WNHNN, CDR2 SYGVQD (reference sequence). V dropped 7 bases and J dropped 0 bases, with 12 bases sitting between them. The CDR3 sequence is CASIGGSMNTEAFF. The CDR3 DNA reads as TGCGCCAGCATCGGGGGCAGCATGAACACTGAAGCTTTCTTT.

The rearrangement uses TRBV9 and TRBJ2-2; D gene unclear. Trimming cost V 4 bases and J 4 bases, with 8 bases left between them. CDR1 SGDLS and CDR2 YYNGEE come from the germline V gene. CDR3 length: 13 residues. The CDR3 region is CASSLPPTGELFF. The CDR3 DNA sequence: TGTGCCAGCAGCCTCCCCCCCACCGGGGAGCTGTTTTTT.

This clone was observed once. The genes are TRBV5-6 and TRBJ2-2; possibly TRBD1 for D (6 bases). Trimming shortened V by 2 bases and J by 5 bases, and 19 bases separated the two germline ends. The CDR3 is made up of 17 amino acids. The germline CDR1 and CDR2 sequences are SGHDT and YYEEEE. The DNA of the CDR3 is TGTGCCAGCAGCTTAACAGGGTTTTGGTCGGGAACCGGGGAGCTGTTTTTT. Translation gives CASSLTGFWSGTGELFF.